The 8 T cell receptor beta chains given below trace back to one sample, sequenced in a study of shared clonotypes between healthy human individuals (dated by TCRdb to the early 2020s). The library was prepared using the immunoSEQ multiplex PCR assay. The source is immuneACCESS, and TCRdb retained only in-frame sequences with V and J called. Part of the clones is not carried over; for the studies checked, unresolved V genes explain less than half of this, and the remainder is unexplained. The sample table shows about 2.4 million clones, and around nine tenths are seen once. Of the sample, roughly 0.14% falls within the top ten clones. The material sequenced was naive CD4+ T cells sorted from blood. This specimen's cell subset or site label, interpreted: CD45RA+ positively selected. The receptors derive from a man between 18 and 35 years old in good health.

Written as DNA, the CDR3 is TGTGCCATCAGTGAGTCGACGATACAAGAGACCCAGTACTTC. Translated: CAISESTIQETQYF. The chain couples TRBV10-3 to TRBJ2-5; no reliable D call. V lost 0 bases and J lost 2, with 7 bases in between. Germline CDR1 reads ENHRY; CDR2 reads SYGVKD. This CDR3 region has 14 residues.

The chain combines TRBV18 with TRBJ1-2, with a tentative D call TRBD1 (6 bases). Deletions cut 3 bases from V and 2 bases from J, with 16 bases between. Germline assignment: CDR1 KGHSH and CDR2 LQKENI. The CDR3 extends over 16 amino acids. The CDR3 region is CASSPSLDRRNYGYTF. The CDR3 DNA reads TGTGCCAGCTCACCTTCCCTGGACAGAAGAAACTATGGCTACACCTTC.

The V gene is TRBV5-6, the J gene TRBJ2-7; maybe TRBD1 (6 bases). The germline V gene encodes CDR1 SGHDT and CDR2 YYEEEE. Trimming removed 4 bases at V and 3 bases at J, with 17 bases between. CDR3 size: 15 residues. This CDR3 reads CASSLRTVLNYEQYF. CDR3 sequence (DNA): TGTGCCAGCAGCCTTAGGACAGTTCTAAACTACGAGCAGTACTTC.

V is TRBV10-1 and J is TRBJ2-1, with 14 nucleotides matching TRBD2. Germline-derived CDR1 and CDR2 are WNHNN and SYGVQD (reference sequence). Germline trimming cut 6 bases from V and 2 bases from J; bases unmatched to any gene: 9. The CDR3 contains 18 residues. As DNA, the CDR3 is TGCGCCAGCAGCCCCGGGACTAGCGGGAGAAGAACCTACAATGAGCAGTTCTTC. Its protein product is CASSPGTSGRRTYNEQFF.

This chain joins TRBV19 and TRBJ2-3; D gene unclear. With 6 bases removed from V and 3 bases from J, the gap between germline ends came to 10 bases. This CDR3 has 13 residues. CDR1 is LNHDA and CDR2 is SQIVND in the germline V gene (reference sequence). DNA for the CDR3: TGTGCCAGTAGGGGTATTAGGACAGATACGCAGTATTTT. It codes for CASRGIRTDTQYF.

This chain links TRBV11-2 with TRBJ2-7, with 14 bases that match TRBD2. The CDR3 is 16 amino acids. V trimming: 2 bases; J trimming: 3 bases; junction bases outside the gene matches: 3. The germline V gene encodes CDR1 SGHAT and CDR2 FQNNGV. The CDR3: CASSLLGLAGGYEQYF. CDR3 sequence (DNA): TGTGCCAGCAGCTTACTAGGACTAGCGGGAGGCTACGAGCAGTACTTC.

The rearrangement links TRBV6-4 to TRBJ2-7; TRBD2 agrees at 9 bases. The CDR3 runs 16 residues. Germline CDR1 and CDR2: MRHNA and SNTAGT. The V segment lost 6 bases and the J segment 3 bases; nucleotides outside the gene matches: 12. Here the CDR3 DNA reads TGTGCCAGCAGAGAGCCACCTAGCGGGAAAAACTACGAGCAGTACTTC. Protein sequence: CASREPPSGKNYEQYF.

The genes are TRBV29-1 and TRBJ1-2; TRBD1 might be the D (5 bases). The CDR3 spans 15 residues. Germline lookup yields CDR1 SQVTM and CDR2 ANQGSEA. The V end was cut by 4 bases, the J end by 4 bases, with 19 bases between. The CDR3 loop is CSVATGTSASYGYTF. CDR3 DNA sequence: TGCAGCGTTGCAACCGGGACGTCGGCTAGCTATGGCTACACCTTC.